A single sample gave rise to the 6 T cell receptor beta chains below, sequenced in a study of CD8 T cells in ankylosing spondylitis. One entry per CDR3 protein, called by TCRdb with MiXCR from the 5' RACE reads. The profile covers about 160,000 distinct CDR3 sequences, with roughly 10% appearing a single time and approximately 16% taken by the ten largest. Sequenced input: blood, either unsorted or a sorted T cell fraction (not recorded which). These receptors were collected from a female donor with ankylosing spondylitis or in good health (not recorded which).

In this sample, this clonotype turned up many times. The chain employs TRBV28 and TRBJ2-3; D not resolved. This CDR3 has 10 amino acids. V gave up 8 bases and J gave up 7 bases, with 7 bases separating them. The germline V gene encodes CDR1 MDHEN and CDR2 SYDVKM. CDR3 residues: CASGPNTQYF. CDR3 DNA sequence: TGTGCCAGCGGGCCCAATACGCAGTATTTT.

In its sample, this clonotype was seen many times. V usage is TRBV12-3 or TRBV12-4 and J usage is TRBJ2-5, with D perhaps matching TRBD2 (6 bases). V shed 7 bases and J shed 7 bases, with 16 bases lying between them. The CDR3 sequence is 13 residues long. The CDR3 reads CASTLGLWGTQYF. CDR3 in DNA: TGTGCCAGCACCCTGGGACTCTGGGGGACCCAGTACTTC.

V and J are TRBV3-1 and TRBJ2-1, with 9 bases that match TRBD2. CDR3 length equals 14 residues. Per germline, CDR1 LGHDT and CDR2 YNNKEL (reference sequence). The V and J ends lost 7 bases and 10 bases, in that order; junction bases with no gene match: 11. The CDR3, as DNA: TGTGCCAGCAATCGGGCTAGCGGGAAACGGGAGCAGTTCTTC. It yields the protein CASNRASGKREQFF.

The V gene is TRBV4-3, the J gene TRBJ2-7, with 9 bases that match TRBD1. This CDR3 is built from 14 residues. After removal of 4 bases from V and 5 bases from J, the junction contained 6 bases not matched to a gene. Germline V gene lookup returns CDR1 LGHNA and CDR2 YSLEER. The CDR3 sequence is CASSPGQGRDEQYF. The CDR3 DNA sequence: TGCGCCAGCAGCCCGGGACAGGGTAGAGACGAGCAGTACTTC.

In its sample, this clonotype was seen many times. The rearrangement joins TRBV9 to TRBJ1-2; no firm D call. The V end was cut by 4 bases, the J end by 4 bases, with 23 bases between. Germline V gene data show CDR1 as SGDLS and CDR2 as YYNGEE. The CDR3 totals 17 residues. DNA of the CDR3: TGTGCCAGCAGCACCAACCCGAGTAACTACTTTGGCTATGGCTACACCTTC. Translating gives CASSTNPSNYFGYGYTF.

This clonotype was seen more than once but under ten times. This rearrangement joins TRBV2 to TRBJ2-7; 7 bases match TRBD2. Per the germline V gene, CDR1 is SNHLY and CDR2 is FYNNEI. The CDR3 contains 13 residues. Trimming took 8 bases from V and 2 from J; bases not matched to a gene: 6. This CDR3 is CASGGGSAYEQYF. The DNA for the CDR3 is TGTGCCAGCGGGGGGGGATCGGCCTACGAGCAGTACTTC.